This T cell receptor (beta chain) was captured by sequencing in a study of T-cell memory formation after mild COVID-19. Background on the study: Across donors, TCR clusters were largely donor specific.

Broader study findings: From day 15 to 85, contracting clones were balanced between CD4 and CD8, whereas later expanders leaned toward CD4+. That cross-reactive memory joined was suggested by some responding clones appearing in pre-infection memory.

Each CDR3 protein is one row after TCRdb ran MiXCR on the 5' RACE reads. The table has 300,000 to 400,000 distinct CDR3 sequences, approximately 27% seen once. Trimming cost V 4 bases and J 6 bases; bases outside gene matches: 6. In germline, CDR1 is ENHRY, CDR2 SYGVKD. The CDR3 is made up of 14 amino acids. With respect to this clonotype: Its specificity is unknown.

The genes are TRBV10-3 and TRBJ1-5, with 7 bases lining up with TRBD1. The origin of this receptor is an adult woman who had mild COVID-19 (a few samples of this study predate the infection). Cell type and time point are not known. The sequenced material came from PBMCs or a T cell subset sorted from them (not recorded which). The CDR3 nucleotides read TGTGCCATCAGTGGGACAGGCTTGGGTCAGCCCCAGCATTTT. It yields the protein CAISGTGLGQPQHF.